This T cell receptor (beta chain) was sequenced during a study of blood T cells in healthy people across ages. A sample-barcoded 5' primer and a J-beta primer mix were used in a second PCR of about 7 to 12 cycles. TCRdb reprocessed the 5' RACE reads via MiXCR and lists one record per CDR3 protein. Of under 1,100,000 distinct CDR3 sequences in the sample, 20% to 25% are singletons; the top ten hold approximately 0.71%. The CDR3 has 12 residues. Losses at the gene ends were 7 bases for V and 3 bases for J; bases not matched to a gene: 3. CDR1 MNHEY and CDR2 SMNVEV come from the germline V gene (reference sequence). This same sample was also part of a study on T cells of mothers and their children.

Source material: blood. The TCR comes from a girl aged 2 to 9 in good health. V gene TRBV27 combines with J gene TRBJ2-7, with 7 bases lining up with TRBD2. This CDR3 is CASKGLHYEQYF. For the CDR3, the DNA is TGTGCCAGCAAGGGACTACACTACGAGCAGTACTTC.